The next 15 T cell receptor beta chains were all read from a single sample in a study of T cell responses to AZD1222 COVID-19 vaccine (dated by TCRdb to 2020 to 2023). The method behind the library was the immunoSEQ multiplex PCR assay. In TCRdb, the immuneACCESS table is reduced to in-frame sequences with V and J assigned. These tables do not hold every clone; where another copy was compared, an unresolved V gene accounts for under half, and the others remain unexplained. In this sample the table shows fewer than 100,000 clones, 70% to 90% of which occur a single time. The leading ten clones occupy roughly 21% of the sample. The sample's time point label, decoded: baseline before first vaccination. The source material was peripheral blood, sampled on day 0 of AZD1222 vaccination. All receptors derive from an adult in good health.

CDR3 nucleotide sequence: TGTGCCAGTATCCGGACTAGCGGGGGGCTTGGCCCCTACAATGAGCAGTTCTTC. It is translated as CASIRTSGGLGPYNEQFF. The chain couples TRBV19 to TRBJ2-1; 14 nucleotides align to TRBD2. The CDR3 has 18 amino acids. Per the germline V gene, CDR1 is LNHDA and CDR2 is SQIVND (reference sequence). Trimming at V came to 7 bases and at J to 2 bases, leaving 10 bases not matched to a gene.

The sample holds one count of this clone. This chain joins TRBV7-2 and TRBJ2-7; D may correspond to TRBD1 or TRBD2 (6 bases each). Trimming left V 1 base short and J 3 bases short, with 13 bases between. This CDR3 has 15 residues. The germline V gene has CDR1 SGHTA and CDR2 FQGNSA. The CDR3 DNA reads as TGTGCCAGCAGCTTAGGGGGGGCCAGAGACTACGAGCAGTACTTC. It translates to CASSLGGARDYEQYF. Looking up the rest from reference TRBV7-2 and TRBJ2-7 gives the full variable domain: GAGVSQSPSNKVTEKGKDVELRCDPISGHTALYWYRQSLGQGLEFLIYFQGNSAPDKSGLPSDRFSAERTGGSVSTLTIQRTQQEDSAVYLCASSLGGARDYEQYFGPGTRLTVT.

The V call is TRBV11-1, the J call TRBJ2-1; D ambiguous. The germline CDR1 and CDR2 sequences are SGHAT and FQDESV (reference sequence). V was clipped by 0 bases and J by 8 bases, with 8 bases between them. This CDR3 spans 13 amino acids. The CDR3: CASSLARRDEQFF. The DNA of the CDR3 is TGTGCCAGCAGCTTAGCGCGACGAGATGAGCAGTTCTTC. Drawing the rest from reference TRBV11-1 and TRBJ2-1, the complete variable domain is EAEVAQSPRYKITEKSQAVAFWCDPISGHATLYWYRQILGQGPELLVQFQDESVVDDSQLPKDRFSAERLKGVDSTLKIQPAELGDSAMYLCASSLARRDEQFFGPGTRLTVL.

The chain links TRBV5-1 to TRBJ2-1, with 8 bases that match TRBD1. The J segment lost 0 bases and the V segment lost 3 bases, leaving 5 bases of the junction unmatched. Germline V lookup: CDR1 SGHRS, CDR2 YFSETQ. The CDR3 covers 16 residues. CDR3 sequence reads: CASSSDRASSYNEQFF. Written as DNA, the CDR3 is TGCGCCAGCAGCTCGGACAGGGCTAGCTCCTACAATGAGCAGTTCTTC.

The chain has TRBV21-1 and TRBJ1-2. TRBV21-1 is a known pseudogene. The CDR3 totals 11 residues. This CDR3 reads CASSKAEGYTF. As DNA, the CDR3 is TGTGCCAGCAGCAAAGCGGAAGGCTACACCTTC.

This chain connects TRBV28 to TRBJ2-7; 10 bases match TRBD2. V gave up 6 bases and J gave up 0 bases; unmatched junction bases: 5. The germline CDR1 and CDR2 sequences are MDHEN and SYDVKM. CDR3 length: 15 amino acids. The DNA for the CDR3 is TGTGCCAGCAGACAGGGACTAGCGATCTCCTACGAGCAGTACTTC. Amino acids: CASRQGLAISYEQYF.

This clone was observed a few times. V is TRBV5-1 and J is TRBJ1-1, with a possible D match to TRBD1 (5 bases). V gave up 4 bases and J gave up 4 bases, with 17 bases separating them. The CDR3 runs to 15 residues. The V gene's germline CDR1 is SGHRS and CDR2 YFSETQ. The CDR3 is CASSAGGESATEAFF. Here the CDR3 DNA reads TGCGCCAGCAGCGCGGGGGGTGAATCTGCCACTGAAGCTTTCTTT.

This clone was seen once. J is TRBJ2-7 and V is TRBV5-1; 10 bases are shared with TRBD2. There are 16 residues in the CDR3. Looked up from germline, CDR1 is SGHRS and CDR2 is YFSETQ. V gave up 3 bases and J gave up 1 base; unmatched junction bases: 7. This CDR3 reads CASSWTLAGPSYEQYF. The DNA for the CDR3 is TGCGCCAGCAGCTGGACACTAGCGGGACCTTCCTACGAGCAGTACTTC.

This clone was found a few times. This chain joins TRBV5-6 and TRBJ1-2; 9 positions agree with TRBD1. After removal of 3 bases from V and 8 bases from J, the junction contained 2 bases not matched to a gene. Looked up from germline, CDR1 is SGHDT and CDR2 is YYEEEE. This CDR3 region has 12 residues. CDR3 in amino acids: CASSWTGEGYTF. The CDR3 coding sequence is TGTGCCAGCAGCTGGACAGGGGAAGGCTACACCTTC.

This clone was picked up one time. The rearrangement links TRBV5-4 to TRBJ2-5; D might be TRBD2 (7 bases). The CDR3 is 14 residues long. V lost 4 bases and J lost 3, with 13 bases in between. Germline V lookup: CDR1 SGHNT, CDR2 YYREEE (reference sequence). CDR3 sequence reads: CASSGGGWEETQYF. Here the CDR3 DNA reads TGTGCCAGCAGCGGGGGGGGCTGGGAAGAGACCCAGTACTTC.

There are a few counts of this clone. The J gene is TRBJ1-1, the V gene TRBV7-2; 7 bases agree with TRBD1. Germline V gene sequence: CDR1 SGHTA, CDR2 FQGNSA. V dropped 5 bases and J dropped 4; count of bases not matched to a gene: 7. The CDR3 is made up of 14 amino acids. In nucleotides, the CDR3 is TGTGCCAGCAGCGTACAGGGGATGAGCACTGAAGCTTTCTTT. Its protein product is CASSVQGMSTEAFF.

The CDR3 reads CASSYGYRAKQQYF. DNA for the CDR3: TGTGCCAGCAGTTACGGGTACAGGGCAAAACAGCAGTACTTC. J is TRBJ2-7 and V is TRBV6-5; maybe TRBD1 (6 bases). There are 14 residues in the CDR3. Per germline, CDR1 MNHEY and CDR2 SVGAGI. Trimming cost V 2 bases and J 8 bases, with 16 bases left between them.

The genes are TRBV19 and TRBJ2-7, with 10 bases matching TRBD2. The CDR3 sequence is 14 residues long. J was trimmed by 0 bases and V by 8 bases; bases with no gene match: 4. Germline V lookup: CDR1 LNHDA, CDR2 SQIVND (reference sequence). CDR3 loop: CASRPSGSSYEQYF. The DNA for the CDR3 is TGTGCCAGTCGGCCTAGCGGGAGCTCCTACGAGCAGTACTTC.

The chain has TRBV5-4 and TRBJ1-2; 10 nucleotides match TRBD1. The V gene end was trimmed by 7 bases and the J gene end by 1 base; junction bases not matched to a gene: 4. The CDR3 contains 14 residues. CDR1 is SGHNT and CDR2 is YYREEE in the germline V gene (reference sequence). The CDR3 reads CASGTGVLNYGYTF. DNA for the CDR3: TGTGCCAGCGGGACAGGGGTTCTTAACTATGGCTACACCTTC.

This chain uses TRBV27 with TRBJ2-1; 7 positions agree with TRBD2. The CDR3 sequence is 15 residues long. Unmatched junction bases numbered 9, after V lost 2 bases and J lost 8 bases. The V gene's germline CDR1 is MNHEY and CDR2 SMNVEV (reference sequence). This chain's CDR3 is CASSLQPGLVYEQFF. In DNA form, the CDR3 reads TGTGCCAGCAGTTTACAACCTGGACTAGTGTATGAGCAGTTCTTC.